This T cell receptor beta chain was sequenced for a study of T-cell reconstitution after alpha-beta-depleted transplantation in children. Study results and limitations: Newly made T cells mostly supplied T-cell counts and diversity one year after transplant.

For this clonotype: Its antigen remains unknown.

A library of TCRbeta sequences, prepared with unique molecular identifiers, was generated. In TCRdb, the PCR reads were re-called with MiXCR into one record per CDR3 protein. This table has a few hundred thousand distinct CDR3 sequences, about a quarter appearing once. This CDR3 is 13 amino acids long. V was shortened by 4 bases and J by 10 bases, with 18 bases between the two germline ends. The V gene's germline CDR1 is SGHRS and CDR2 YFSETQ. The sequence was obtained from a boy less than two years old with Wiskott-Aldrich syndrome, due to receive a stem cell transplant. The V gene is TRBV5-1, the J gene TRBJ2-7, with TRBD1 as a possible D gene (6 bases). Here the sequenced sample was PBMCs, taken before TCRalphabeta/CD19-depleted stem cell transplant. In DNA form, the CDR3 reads TGCGCCAGCAGCCCGACCGTTGGGGGCCTTCAGTACTTC. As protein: CASSPTVGGLQYF.